Reported below is one T cell receptor (beta chain). The record originates from a study of cytomegalovirus exposure and HLA in healthy donors. The germline gives CDR1 MNHEY, CDR2 SMNVEV (reference sequence). Germline trimming cut 6 bases from V and 3 bases from J; bases unmatched to any gene: 5. The CDR3 runs to 14 residues. With 60 Vbeta and 13 Jbeta primers, the PCR was carried out. TCRdb's table, derived via immunoSEQ multiplex PCR, lists solely in-frame clones and lacks some. The sample yields 200,000 to 250,000 clones, more than 70% seen once. This receptor was identified in a human donor in good health. The rearrangement links TRBV27 to TRBJ2-1, with 7 bases matching TRBD1. The material sequenced was PBMCs. DNA of the CDR3: TGTGCCAGCAGCAGACAGGGAATCTACAATGAGCAGTTCTTC. Protein product: CASSRQGIYNEQFF.